The 20 T cell receptor beta chains below all came from one sample that was sequenced in a study of T cells in Graves' hyperthyroidism and ophthalmopathy. Amplified TCR beta CDR3 regions came from RNA transcripts. RT-PCR in the first round (using the HTBI primer set) targeted the TCR CDR3. MiXCR, applied by TCRdb to the multiplex PCR reads, yields one record per CDR3 protein. This table has approximately 530,000 distinct CDR3 sequences, just under 20% appearing once. The sequenced material came from blood. The source is a middle-aged man with Graves' ophthalmopathy.

This clonotype was found a few times. The chain recombines TRBV7-9 with TRBJ1-6, with D maybe TRBD1 (6 bases). The germline V gene encodes CDR1 SEHNR and CDR2 FQNEAQ (reference sequence). The CDR3 is made up of 15 amino acids. V dropped 4 bases and J dropped 10 bases, with 17 bases sitting between them. CDR3 loop: CASSSRMGGESPLHF. The CDR3 region has the DNA TGTGCCAGCAGCTCAAGGATGGGGGGCGAGTCACCCCTCCACTTT.

The chain uses TRBV14 and TRBJ2-5, with D perhaps TRBD1 (5 bases). The CDR3 is 14 amino acids. Trimming took 4 bases from V and 5 from J, leaving 14 bases between them. The germline gives CDR1 SGHDN, CDR2 FVKESK. For the CDR3, the DNA is TGTGCCAGCAGCCCCACCATAGCAGGGGAGACCCAGTACTTC. Translated, it gives CASSPTIAGETQYF. Full variable domain (rest looked up from reference TRBV14 and TRBJ2-5): EAGVTQFPSHSVIEKGQTVTLRCDPISGHDNLYWYRRVMGKEIKFLLHFVKESKQDESGMPNNRFLAERTGGTYSTLKVQPAELEDSGVYFCASSPTIAGETQYFGPGTRLLVL.

This clonotype was picked up many times. The rearrangement joins TRBV20-1 to TRBJ2-3; D ambiguous. CDR3 length: 15 residues. Germline V gives CDR1 DFQATT, CDR2 SNEGSKA (reference sequence). The V and J ends lost 3 bases and 2 bases respectively, with 15 bases between them. The CDR3: CSASSESRVTDTQYF. For the CDR3, the DNA is TGCAGTGCTAGTAGTGAATCGCGTGTCACAGATACGCAGTATTTT.

This rearrangement joins TRBV7-2 to TRBJ1-6; 7 bases are a match to TRBD1. The CDR3 spans 15 residues. V shed 5 bases and J 8 bases; nucleotides not matched to a gene: 9. The germline V gene has CDR1 SGHTA and CDR2 FQGNSA. CDR3 residues: CASSPTGVKDSPLHF. The DNA for the CDR3 is TGTGCCAGCAGCCCTACAGGGGTTAAGGATTCACCCCTCCACTTT.

The chain couples TRBV6-6 to TRBJ1-3; D possibly corresponds to TRBD1 (6 bases). The CDR3 extends over 16 amino acids. From germline, CDR1 is MNHNY and CDR2 SVGAGI (reference sequence). V lost 1 base, J lost 2 bases, and 12 bases lay in between. The CDR3 loop is CASSYLGASPGNTIYF. The CDR3 coding sequence is TGTGCCAGCAGTTACTTGGGGGCTTCACCTGGAAACACCATATATTTT.

Worth noting for this clonotype: A much more abundant neighbour one base away suggests this may be a read error. This rearrangement joins TRBV12-3 or TRBV12-4 to TRBJ2-1, with TRBD1 matching 8 bases. The CDR3 sequence is 15 residues long. Germline trimming cut 10 bases from V and 3 bases from J; bases unmatched to any gene: 11. Written as DNA, the CDR3 is TGTGCCAACAGAGGGACAGGTCTAGGCTACAATGAGCAGTTCTTC. Translated: CANRGTGLGYNEQFF.

This clonotype showed up many times. J is TRBJ2-7 and V is TRBV7-2, with D tentatively TRBD2 (6 bases). The CDR3 is made up of 15 amino acids. The germline CDR1 and CDR2 sequences are SGHTA and FQGNSA. The V end was cut by 2 bases, the J end by 4 bases, with 15 bases between. The CDR3, as DNA: TGTGCCAGCAGCTTATCTTGGGCAGGGAGGTACGAGCAGTACTTC. Protein sequence: CASSLSWAGRYEQYF. Based on the CDR3 plus reference TRBV7-2 and TRBJ2-7, the full variable domain is GAGVSQSPSNKVTEKGKDVELRCDPISGHTALYWYRQSLGQGLEFLIYFQGNSAPDKSGLPSDRFSAERTGGSVSTLTIQRTQQEDSAVYLCASSLSWAGRYEQYFGPGTRLTVT.

The chain couples TRBV6-1 to TRBJ2-7, with no clear D. Germline assignment: CDR1 MNHNS and CDR2 SASEGT. V shed 0 bases and J shed 3 bases, with 6 bases lying between them. The CDR3 loop spans 13 amino acids. CDR3 sequence reads: CASSEAFIYEQYF. CDR3 DNA sequence: TGTGCCAGCAGTGAAGCGTTTATCTACGAGCAGTACTTC.

This clonotype was seen only a few times. This rearrangement joins TRBV7-2 to TRBJ1-2; TRBD1 matches 9 bases. V gave up 1 base and J gave up 2 bases; unmatched junction bases: 5. This CDR3 is 16 amino acids long. The germline V gene has CDR1 SGHTA and CDR2 FQGNSA. CDR3 sequence reads: CASSLDGGQGNYGYTF. The CDR3 DNA reads TGTGCCAGCAGCTTAGATGGAGGACAGGGGAACTATGGCTACACCTTC.

This clonotype turned up a few times. The chain joins TRBV28 to TRBJ1-2; D is perhaps TRBD1 (5 bases). Looked up from germline, CDR1 is MDHEN and CDR2 is SYDVKM. This CDR3 has 12 residues. Trimming cost V 4 bases and J 6 bases, with 9 bases left between them. CDR3 in amino acids: CASSSQGNGYTF. The CDR3 bases are TGTGCCAGCAGTTCTCAGGGAAATGGCTACACCTTC.

This clonotype turned up a few times. The chain employs TRBV28 and TRBJ2-1; D gene ambiguous. The CDR3 totals 12 residues. Germline V gene sequence: CDR1 MDHEN, CDR2 SYDVKM. V was pared by 10 bases and J by 1 base, with 8 bases between. CDR3 in amino acids: CATGASYNEQFF. As DNA, the CDR3 is TGTGCCACCGGCGCTTCCTACAATGAGCAGTTCTTC.

CDR3 amino acids: CASSLSLESMNTEAFF. CDR3 DNA sequence: TGTGCCAGCAGCTTAAGTTTGGAGAGCATGAACACTGAAGCTTTCTTT. This chain joins TRBV5-4 and TRBJ1-1; D unclear. Looked up from germline, CDR1 is SGHNT and CDR2 is YYREEE (reference sequence). The CDR3 sequence is 16 residues long. Trimming removed 2 bases at V and 0 bases at J, with 14 bases between. The variable domain in full, completed from reference TRBV5-4 and TRBJ1-1, reads ETGVTQSPTHLIKTRGQQVTLRCSSQSGHNTVSWYQQALGQGPQFIFQYYREEENGRGNFPPRFSGLQFPNYSSELNVNALELDDSALYLCASSLSLESMNTEAFFGQGTRLTVV.

This clonotype was seen only a few times. The chain is built from TRBV11-2 and TRBJ2-3; 9 bases agree with TRBD1. The trim removed 7 bases at V and 4 bases at J, leaving 9 bases unmatched. Looked up from germline, CDR1 is SGHAT and CDR2 is FQNNGV. CDR3 length: 15 amino acids. CDR3 region: CASTKQGAQADTQYF. The CDR3, as DNA: TGTGCCAGCACCAAACAGGGGGCCCAGGCAGATACGCAGTATTTT.

This chain links TRBV4-1 with TRBJ1-2; 7 nucleotides align to TRBD1. Per germline, CDR1 MGHRA and CDR2 YSYEKL. Unmatched junction bases numbered 10, after V lost 1 base and J lost 8 bases. The CDR3 loop spans 15 amino acids. Here the CDR3 DNA reads TGCGCCAGCAGCCAAGGACAGGGCGGCGGGTACGGCTACACCTTC. Translating gives CASSQGQGGGYGYTF.

The chain recombines TRBV12-3 or TRBV12-4 with TRBJ2-1; a possible D gene is TRBD2 (6 bases). Trimming took 4 bases from V and 9 from J, leaving 7 bases between them. The CDR3 sequence is 11 residues long. The CDR3 sequence: CASSWGGEQFF. The CDR3 nucleotides are TGTGCCAGCAGTTGGGGAGGTGAGCAGTTCTTC.

This clonotype occurred many times. The genes are TRBV7-3 and TRBJ1-4, with D possibly TRBD1 on 5 matching bases. Germline CDR1 SGHTA, CDR2 FQGTGA. This CDR3 is built from 14 residues. The V and J ends lost 4 bases and 7 bases respectively, with 13 bases between them. The CDR3 DNA sequence: TGTGCCAGCAGCTCCGCGGGGGAGTGTGAAAAACTGTTTTTT. Translated, it gives CASSSAGECEKLFF.

The genes are TRBV6-2 or TRBV6-3 and TRBJ2-7; no reliable D call. Germline-derived CDR1 and CDR2 are MNHEY and SVGEGT. V lost 0 bases and J lost 3, with 3 bases in between. The CDR3 is 12 residues long. The CDR3 spells CASSYSIYEQYF. CDR3 coding DNA: TGTGCCAGCAGTTACTCTATCTACGAGCAGTACTTC.

This clonotype was observed many times. This sequence joins TRBV18 and TRBJ1-1; a possible D gene is TRBD1 (5 bases). CDR3 length: 16 residues. Trimming took off 2 bases at V and 5 bases at J, with 18 bases between the two ends. The germline V gene has CDR1 KGHSH and CDR2 LQKENI. The CDR3 region is CASSPILGGEVTEAFF. CDR3 coding DNA: TGTGCCAGCTCACCAATCCTGGGGGGAGAAGTGACTGAAGCTTTCTTT.

This clonotype was picked up a small number of times. V gene TRBV12-3 or TRBV12-4 combines with J gene TRBJ1-5; possibly TRBD1 for D (5 bases). V lost 3 bases and J 2 bases, leaving 11 bases between the germline ends. There are 15 residues in the CDR3. CDR3 DNA: TGTGCCAGCAGTTTCATCGGGGGTGGCAATCAGCCCCAGCATTTT. This translates into CASSFIGGGNQPQHF.

The chain couples TRBV5-8 to TRBJ1-4; 9 nucleotides line up with TRBD1. From germline, CDR1 is SGHTS and CDR2 YDEGEE. This CDR3 spans 15 amino acids. The J segment lost 4 bases and the V segment lost 2 bases, leaving 3 bases of the junction unmatched. The CDR3 sequence is CASSFPDRGNEKLFF. The DNA of the CDR3 is TGTGCCAGCAGCTTCCCGGACAGGGGTAATGAAAAACTGTTTTTT.